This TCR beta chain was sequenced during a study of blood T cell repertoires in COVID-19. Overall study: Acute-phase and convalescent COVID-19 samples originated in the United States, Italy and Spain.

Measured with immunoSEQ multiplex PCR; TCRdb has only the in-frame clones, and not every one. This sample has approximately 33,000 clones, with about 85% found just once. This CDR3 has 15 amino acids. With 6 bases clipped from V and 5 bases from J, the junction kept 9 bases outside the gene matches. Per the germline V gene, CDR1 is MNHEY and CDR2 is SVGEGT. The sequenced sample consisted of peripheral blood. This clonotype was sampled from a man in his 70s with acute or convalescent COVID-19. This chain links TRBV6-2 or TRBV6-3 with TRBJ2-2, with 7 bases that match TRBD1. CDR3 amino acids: CASSPTGMRTGELFF. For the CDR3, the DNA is TGTGCCAGCAGCCCGACAGGGATGAGGACCGGGGAGCTGTTTTTT.